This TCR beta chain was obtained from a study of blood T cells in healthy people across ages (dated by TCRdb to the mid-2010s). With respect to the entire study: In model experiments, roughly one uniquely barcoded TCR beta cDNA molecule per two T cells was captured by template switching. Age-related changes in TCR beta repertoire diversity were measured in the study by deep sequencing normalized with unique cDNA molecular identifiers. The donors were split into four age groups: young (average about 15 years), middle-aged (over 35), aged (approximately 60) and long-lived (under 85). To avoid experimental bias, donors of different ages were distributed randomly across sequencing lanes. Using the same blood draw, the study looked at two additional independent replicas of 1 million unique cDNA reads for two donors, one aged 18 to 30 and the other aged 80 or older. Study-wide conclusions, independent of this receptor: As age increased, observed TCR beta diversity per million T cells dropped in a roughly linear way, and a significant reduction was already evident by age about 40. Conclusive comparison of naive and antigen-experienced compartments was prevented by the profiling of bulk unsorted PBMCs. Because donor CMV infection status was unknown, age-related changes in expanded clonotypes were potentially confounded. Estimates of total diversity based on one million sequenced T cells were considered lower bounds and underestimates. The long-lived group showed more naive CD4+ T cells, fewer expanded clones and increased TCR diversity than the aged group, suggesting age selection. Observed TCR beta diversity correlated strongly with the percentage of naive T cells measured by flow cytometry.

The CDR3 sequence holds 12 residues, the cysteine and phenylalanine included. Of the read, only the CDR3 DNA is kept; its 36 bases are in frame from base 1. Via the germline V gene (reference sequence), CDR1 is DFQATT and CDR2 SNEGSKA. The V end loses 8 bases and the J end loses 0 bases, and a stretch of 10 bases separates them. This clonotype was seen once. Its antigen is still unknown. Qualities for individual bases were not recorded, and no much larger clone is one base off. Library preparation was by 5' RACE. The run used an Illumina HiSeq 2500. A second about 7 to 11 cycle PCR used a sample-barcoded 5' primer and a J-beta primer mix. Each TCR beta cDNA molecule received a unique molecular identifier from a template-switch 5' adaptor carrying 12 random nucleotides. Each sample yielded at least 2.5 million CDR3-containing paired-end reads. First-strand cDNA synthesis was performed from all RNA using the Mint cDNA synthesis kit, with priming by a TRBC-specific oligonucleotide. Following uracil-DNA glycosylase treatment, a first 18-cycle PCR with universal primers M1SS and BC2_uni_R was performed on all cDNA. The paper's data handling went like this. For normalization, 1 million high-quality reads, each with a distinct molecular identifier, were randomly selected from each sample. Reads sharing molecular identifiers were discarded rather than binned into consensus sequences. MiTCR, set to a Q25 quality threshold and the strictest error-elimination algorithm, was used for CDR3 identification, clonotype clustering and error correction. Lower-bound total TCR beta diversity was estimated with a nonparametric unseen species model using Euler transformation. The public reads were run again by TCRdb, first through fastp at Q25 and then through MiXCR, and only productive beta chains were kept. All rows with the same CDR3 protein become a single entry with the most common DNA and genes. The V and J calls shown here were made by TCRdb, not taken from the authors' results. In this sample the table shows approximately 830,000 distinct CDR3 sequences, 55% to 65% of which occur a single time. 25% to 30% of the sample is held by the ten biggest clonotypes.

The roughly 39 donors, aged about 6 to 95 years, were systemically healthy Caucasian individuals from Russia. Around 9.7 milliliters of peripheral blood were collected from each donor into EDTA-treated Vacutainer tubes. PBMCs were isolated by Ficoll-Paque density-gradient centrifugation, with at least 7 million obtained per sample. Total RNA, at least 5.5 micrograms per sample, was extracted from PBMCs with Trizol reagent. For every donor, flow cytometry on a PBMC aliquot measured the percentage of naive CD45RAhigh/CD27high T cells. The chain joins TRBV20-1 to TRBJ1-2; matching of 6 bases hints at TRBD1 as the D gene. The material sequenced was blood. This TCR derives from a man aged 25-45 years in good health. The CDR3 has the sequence CSTGSPNYGYTF. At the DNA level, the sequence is TGCAGTACAGGGTCTCCTAACTATGGCTACACCTTC.